Shown below are 21 T cell receptor beta chains from a single sample sequenced in a study of T cells in Graves' hyperthyroidism and ophthalmopathy. RNA transcripts gave rise to amplified TCR beta CDR3 regions. Initially, a first-round RT-PCR of the TCR CDR3 employed the HTBI primer set. TCRdb re-analysed the multiplex PCR reads in MiXCR, keeping a single row per CDR3 protein. Of more than 550,000 distinct CDR3 sequences detected, roughly 45% appear once; the ten largest clones hold 6.5% to 9%. The specimen was peripheral blood or thyroid tissue (not recorded which). These receptor sequences come from an adult man with Graves' disease, either hyperthyroidism or ophthalmopathy (not recorded which).

The rearrangement uses TRBV11-2 and TRBJ1-2; the D gene is possibly TRBD1 (5 bases). Germline V gene sequence: CDR1 SGHAT, CDR2 FQNNGV. CDR3 length: 16 residues. V was trimmed by 2 bases and J by 1 base, leaving 14 bases between them. The CDR3 is CASSLLGPTYNYGYTF. In DNA, the CDR3 is TGTGCCAGCAGCTTACTGGGGCCCACCTATAACTATGGCTACACCTTC.

This clonotype has more than one count but fewer than ten. The rearrangement joins TRBV11-2 to TRBJ1-2, with D perhaps TRBD1 (6 bases). The germline V and J ends were trimmed by 5 bases and 5 bases, with 12 bases remaining between them. Looked up from germline, CDR1 is SGHAT and CDR2 is FQNNGV. The CDR3 is made up of 13 amino acids. In DNA form, the CDR3 reads TGTGCCAGCAGCGATCCGGACAGTTATGGCTACACCTTC. Protein product: CASSDPDSYGYTF. Full variable domain (missing parts from reference TRBV11-2 and TRBJ1-2): EAGVAQSPRYKIIEKRQSVAFWCNPISGHATLYWYQQILGQGPKLLIQFQNNGVVDDSQLPKDRFSAERLKGVDSTLKIQPAKLEDSAVYLCASSDPDSYGYTFGSGTRLTVV.

This clonotype was seen only a few times. The rearrangement uses TRBV7-8 and TRBJ1-2; 9 bases are shared with TRBD1. The CDR3 sequence is 16 residues long. The germline gives CDR1 SGHVS, CDR2 FQNEAQ. Germline trimming cut 5 bases from V and 4 bases from J; bases unmatched to any gene: 11. CDR3 in amino acids: CASSPGTGTALYGYTF. CDR3 nucleotide sequence: TGTGCCAGCAGCCCCGGGACAGGGACCGCCCTCTATGGCTACACCTTC.

The rearrangement uses TRBV10-3 and TRBJ1-5; 7 bases match TRBD1. V lost 5 bases and J lost 6; bases outside the gene matches: 10. The CDR3 is 15 amino acids. Germline V gene sequence: CDR1 ENHRY, CDR2 SYGVKD. CDR3 protein: CAISSPDRRSQPQHF. In nucleotides, the CDR3 is TGTGCCATCAGTTCCCCGGACAGGCGGAGTCAGCCCCAGCATTTT.

This clonotype was found once. A read error may explain this, as a much larger clone is one base away. This rearrangement joins TRBV20-1 to TRBJ1-2; 7 bases fit TRBD1. The germline V gene has CDR1 DFQATT and CDR2 SNEGSKA (reference sequence). The CDR3 spans 15 residues. The CDR3 region is CSVRERTGGNYGYTF. The CDR3 nucleotides read TGCAGTGTTAGAGAGAGGACAGGCGGGAACTATGGCTACACCTTC.

The chain couples TRBV5-1 to TRBJ1-1; D perhaps matches TRBD1 (6 bases). The CDR3 covers 14 residues. Between the trimmed V and J ends, which lost 2 bases and 3 bases, there was a span of 11 bases. CDR1 and CDR2 from the germline V gene are SGHRS and YFSETQ. Here the CDR3 DNA reads TGCGCCAGCAGCTTTAGGGACATCCACACTGAAGCTTTCTTT. It translates to CASSFRDIHTEAFF.

The table lists this clonotype with many counts. The V gene is TRBV2, the J gene TRBJ2-6; D is undetermined. Trimming removed 0 bases from V and 0 bases from J, with 6 bases in between. The germline gives CDR1 SNHLY, CDR2 FYNNEI. The CDR3 runs to 16 residues. CDR3 region: CASSEAPISGANVLTF. The CDR3, as DNA: TGTGCCAGCAGTGAAGCGCCCATCTCTGGGGCCAACGTCCTGACTTTC.

As regards this clonotype: A much larger clone is a single base away; this may be a read error. The chain has TRBV12-3 or TRBV12-4 and TRBJ2-7; no clear D gene. V lost 6 bases to trimming and J lost 3 bases, with 15 bases between them. The CDR3 spans 14 residues. The CDR3 DNA reads TGTGCCAGCAGCCGGGCAGGATTGAACTACGAGCAGTACTTC. Amino acid sequence: CASSRAGLNYEQYF.

The chain has TRBV29-1 and TRBJ1-2, with 8 bases matching TRBD1. V was clipped by 8 bases and J by 4 bases; unmatched bases: 9. The CDR3 is 13 amino acids. Germline V gene sequence: CDR1 SQVTM, CDR2 ANQGSEA. CDR3 bases: TGCAGCTTGGGGGGACAGGCAGTCTATGGCTACACCTTC. Amino acid sequence: CSLGGQAVYGYTF.

V and J are TRBV13 and TRBJ1-6, with D tentatively TRBD1 (6 bases). This CDR3 spans 14 amino acids. V shed 8 bases and J shed 7 bases, with 15 bases lying between them. CDR1 PRHDT and CDR2 FYEKMQ come from the germline V gene (reference sequence). The CDR3 loop reads CASEPTGTNSPLHF. CDR3 sequence (DNA): TGTGCCAGCGAGCCAACAGGGACGAATTCACCCCTCCACTTT.

The sample holds many counts of this clonotype. This sequence joins TRBV19 and TRBJ1-2; 10 bases are a match to TRBD1. Germline CDR1 reads LNHDA; CDR2 reads SQIVND (reference sequence). CDR3 size: 13 residues. V dropped 6 bases and J dropped 7; count of bases not matched to a gene: 5. The CDR3 is CASRDRGSSGYTF. The CDR3 nucleotides are TGTGCCAGTAGGGACAGGGGGTCGAGTGGCTACACCTTC.

DNA for the CDR3: TGCAGTGCTAGAGAGGGACAGGGGGCCGGCTACACCTTC. Translated: CSAREGQGAGYTF. The chain couples TRBV20-1 to TRBJ1-2, with TRBD1 matching over 12 bases. Germline V gene data show CDR1 as DFQATT and CDR2 as SNEGSKA (reference sequence). The CDR3 length is 13 residues. V shed 0 bases, J shed 8 bases, and the junction held 1 base outside the gene matches.

This chain uses TRBV2 with TRBJ1-6, with 7 bases fitting TRBD1. The trim removed 6 bases at V and 10 bases at J, leaving 9 bases unmatched. Germline CDR1 and CDR2: SNHLY and FYNNEI. This CDR3 contains 14 residues. CDR3 sequence (DNA): TGTGCCAGCAGGGGAAGACAGGGCGGATCACCCCTCCACTTT. Protein sequence: CASRGRQGGSPLHF. The complete variable domain, with remaining parts taken from reference TRBV2 and TRBJ1-6, reads EPEVTQTPSHQVTQMGQEVILRCVPISNHLYFYWYRQILGQKVEFLVSFYNNEISEKSEIFDDQFSVERPDGSNFTLKIRSTKLEDSAMYFCASRGRQGGSPLHFGNGTRLTVT.

There are a few counts of this clonotype. V usage is TRBV14 and J usage is TRBJ1-6; D unresolved. With 4 bases removed from V and 4 bases from J, the gap between germline ends came to 14 bases. The CDR3 runs to 16 residues. Germline lookup yields CDR1 SGHDN and CDR2 FVKESK. CDR3: CASSPFGEGYNSPLHF. CDR3 nucleotide sequence: TGTGCCAGCAGCCCCTTCGGGGAGGGTTATAATTCACCCCTCCACTTT.

The rearrangement uses TRBV10-3 and TRBJ2-1; 11 positions match TRBD2. This CDR3 contains 15 residues. CDR1 and CDR2 (germline): ENHRY, SYGVKD. Losses at the gene ends were 5 bases for V and 7 bases for J; bases not matched to a gene: 7. The CDR3 protein is CAISLAGGPDNEQFF. The CDR3 DNA follows: TGTGCCATCAGTTTAGCGGGAGGGCCTGATAATGAGCAGTTCTTC.

This chain uses TRBV7-9 with TRBJ2-5; 11 bases are shared with TRBD2. After removal of 0 bases from V and 6 bases from J, the junction contained 9 bases not matched to a gene. There are 17 residues in the CDR3. Germline V CDR1 and CDR2: SEHNR, FQNEAQ (reference sequence). CDR3 coding DNA: TGTGCCAGCAGCTTAGCCCTAGCGGGGGGACGGCAAAAGACCCAGTACTTC. Its protein is CASSLALAGGRQKTQYF.

The genes are TRBV29-1 and TRBJ1-3; TRBD1 matches 8 bases. Germline V CDR1 and CDR2: SQVTM, ANQGSEA. This CDR3 is 12 amino acids long. CDR3 loop: CSRTGTGNTIYF. Here the CDR3 DNA reads TGCAGTAGGACAGGGACTGGAAACACCATATATTTT.

This clonotype was counted only a few times. The chain is built from TRBV20-1 and TRBJ2-7, with 14 bases aligning to TRBD2. CDR1 and CDR2 (germline): DFQATT, SNEGSKA (reference sequence). The CDR3 covers 15 residues. The V segment lost 3 bases and the J segment 6 bases; nucleotides outside the gene matches: 7. The chain's CDR3 is CSASLSGTSGSEQYF. CDR3 in DNA: TGCAGTGCTAGTCTCTCCGGGACTAGCGGGAGCGAGCAGTACTTC.

V usage is TRBV20-1 and J usage is TRBJ1-2, with D unclear. The CDR3 runs to 14 residues. V was shortened by 1 base and J by 0 bases, with 9 bases between the two germline ends. Germline assignment: CDR1 DFQATT and CDR2 SNEGSKA (reference sequence). CDR3 protein: CSARAGNPNYGYTF. DNA for the CDR3: TGCAGTGCTAGAGCGGGGAATCCTAACTATGGCTACACCTTC.

The genes are TRBV29-1 and TRBJ1-2; a possible D gene is TRBD1 (5 bases). CDR1 and CDR2 from the germline V gene are SQVTM and ANQGSEA. Trimming cost V 4 bases and J 5 bases, with 8 bases left between them. CDR3 length: 11 amino acids. The CDR3 DNA sequence: TGCAGCGTTGGGGACCTGTATGGCTACACCTTC. This sequence encodes CSVGDLYGYTF.

There are a few counts of this clonotype. V is TRBV5-1 and J is TRBJ2-6, with a weak D call TRBD1 (5 bases). Germline loops: CDR1 SGHRS, CDR2 YFSETQ. The V end was cut by 0 bases, the J end by 4 bases, with 11 bases between. This CDR3 is built from 16 residues. DNA for the CDR3: TGCGCCAGCAGCTTGGGCCAGGGCTTAGGGGCCAACGTCCTGACTTTC. Its translation is CASSLGQGLGANVLTF.